This T cell receptor (beta chain) comes out of a study of Ad26.COV2.S vaccination and SARS-CoV-2 variants. The CDR3 sequence is 13 residues long. The V gene's germline CDR1 is LNHDA and CDR2 SQIVND (reference sequence). Unmatched junction bases numbered 8, after V lost 4 bases and J lost 11 bases. The method was immunoSEQ multiplex PCR; TCRdb's version includes in-frame clones alone and lacks a portion of them. The sample yields roughly 40,000 clones, roughly 84% seen once. Sequenced material: peripheral blood, taken after recovery from COVID-19. The chain is built from TRBV19 and TRBJ1-5, with TRBD1 matching over 7 bases. This sequence originates from a human donor who had recovered from COVID-19. CDR3: CASSRNRGKTQHF. In DNA, the CDR3 is TGTGCCAGTAGTAGGAACAGGGGAAAAACCCAGCATTTT.